A selection of T cell receptor beta chains follows, all from one sample in a study of OX40 agonist ivuxolimab in advanced cancers. Produced via immunoSEQ multiplex PCR; TCRdb's table is partial and in-frame only. The sample carries 80,000 or so clones, 86% recorded once. This material consisted of CD4+ or CD8+ T cells sorted from blood, taken in a trial of the OX40 agonist ivuxolimab. These receptors were collected from an adult with an advanced solid tumor such as melanoma, head and neck, liver or kidney cancer. Each CDR3 is given with its conserved first and last residue. D genes are given only for firm matches. The size of a clone is reported for some rows only, either as once, few or many, or as a class for expanded clones.

j_gene: TRBJ2-7; abundance: NA; v_gene: TRBV6-5; d_gene: NA; CDR3aa: CASSTQQGSYEQYF; CDR3nt: TGTGCCAGCAGTACCCAACAGGGCTCCTACGAGCAGTACTTC
j_gene: TRBJ1-6; abundance: NA; v_gene: TRBV7-2; d_gene: NA; CDR3aa: CASSPRRDGNSPLHF; CDR3nt: TGTGCCAGCAGCCCGAGACGGGACGGTAATTCACCCCTCCACTTT
j_gene: TRBJ1-1; abundance: NA; v_gene: TRBV6-1; d_gene: NA; CDR3aa: CASTRTDMSTEAFF; CDR3nt: TGTGCCAGCACCCGGACTGATATGAGCACTGAAGCTTTCTTT
j_gene: TRBJ2-1; abundance: NA; v_gene: TRBV14; d_gene: TRBD2; CDR3aa: CASSPSSGGINEQFF; CDR3nt: TGTGCCAGCAGCCCCTCTAGCGGGGGGATCAATGAGCAGTTCTTC
j_gene: TRBJ2-5; abundance: NA; v_gene: TRBV6-1; d_gene: NA; CDR3aa: CASSYVETQYF; CDR3nt: TGTGCCAGCAGTTACGTAGAGACCCAGTACTTC
j_gene: TRBJ2-1; abundance: NA; v_gene: TRBV7-8; d_gene: TRBD2; CDR3aa: CASSLGGAAGGYNEQFF; CDR3nt: TGTGCCAGCAGCTTAGGAGGGGCGGCGGGGGGGTACAATGAGCAGTTCTTC
j_gene: TRBJ1-6; abundance: NA; v_gene: TRBV6-6; d_gene: NA; CDR3aa: CASSTSGVPLHF; CDR3nt: TGTGCCAGCAGTACGTCCGGGGTGCCCCTCCACTTT
j_gene: TRBJ1-4; abundance: NA; v_gene: TRBV6-6; d_gene: NA; CDR3aa: CASSSTNEKLFF; CDR3nt: TGTGCCAGCAGTTCAACTAATGAAAAACTGTTTTTT
j_gene: TRBJ2-5; abundance: NA; v_gene: TRBV2; d_gene: NA; CDR3aa: CASSEALPNF; CDR3nt: TGTGCCAGCAGTGAAGCGCTTCCTAACTTC
j_gene: TRBJ2-5; abundance: NA; v_gene: TRBV2; d_gene: NA; CDR3aa: CASSPYQEAQYF; CDR3nt: TGTGCCAGCAGCCCGTACCAAGAGGCCCAGTACTTC
j_gene: TRBJ2-7; abundance: NA; v_gene: TRBV2; d_gene: TRBD2; CDR3aa: CASSLSQGWTSGYEQYF; CDR3nt: TGTGCCAGCAGCCTATCCCAAGGTTGGACTAGCGGTTACGAGCAGTACTTC
j_gene: TRBJ2-2; abundance: NA; v_gene: TRBV18; d_gene: TRBD1; CDR3aa: CASSPTGKGGELFF; CDR3nt: TGTGCCAGCTCACCGACAGGGAAAGGCGGGGAGCTGTTTTTT
j_gene: TRBJ2-7; abundance: NA; v_gene: TRBV10-3; d_gene: NA; CDR3aa: CAIRSQGSYEQYF; CDR3nt: TGTGCCATCCGTTCACAGGGCTCCTACGAGCAGTACTTC
j_gene: TRBJ2-1; abundance: once; v_gene: TRBV25-1; d_gene: TRBD2; CDR3aa: CASSPAGGVYNEQFF; CDR3nt: TGTGCCAGCAGTCCAGCGGGGGGGGTATACAATGAGCAGTTCTTC
j_gene: TRBJ1-1; abundance: NA; v_gene: TRBV5-1; d_gene: TRBD1; CDR3aa: CASSLTGFTEAFF; CDR3nt: TGCGCCAGCAGCCTGACAGGGTTCACTGAAGCTTTCTTT
j_gene: TRBJ2-5; abundance: NA; v_gene: TRBV11-3; d_gene: NA; CDR3aa: CASSVGGQETQYF; CDR3nt: TGTGCCAGCAGCGTAGGGGGGCAAGAGACCCAGTACTTC
j_gene: TRBJ2-3; abundance: NA; v_gene: TRBV7-2; d_gene: TRBD1; CDR3aa: CASSLVGTGASQGDTQYF; CDR3nt: TGTGCCAGCAGCTTAGTAGGGACAGGGGCTTCCCAGGGAGATACGCAGTATTTT
j_gene: TRBJ2-3; abundance: few; v_gene: TRBV11-3; d_gene: TRBD1; CDR3aa: CASSPGLGTGSTDTQYF; CDR3nt: TGTGCCAGCAGCCCAGGACTAGGGACAGGGAGCACAGATACGCAGTATTTT
j_gene: TRBJ2-5; abundance: NA; v_gene: TRBV5-6; d_gene: NA; CDR3aa: CASSLATGSGQETQYF; CDR3nt: TGTGCCAGCAGCTTGGCAACAGGCTCGGGACAAGAGACCCAGTACTTC
j_gene: TRBJ2-7; abundance: NA; v_gene: TRBV5-1; d_gene: NA; CDR3aa: CASSLSLYEQYF; CDR3nt: TGCGCCAGCAGCTTGAGTTTGTACGAGCAGTACTTC
j_gene: TRBJ2-3; abundance: NA; v_gene: TRBV6-6; d_gene: TRBD2; CDR3aa: CASSPSGRGTDTQYF; CDR3nt: TGTGCCAGCAGCCCAAGCGGGAGGGGCACAGATACGCAGTATTTT
j_gene: TRBJ2-2; abundance: NA; v_gene: TRBV19; d_gene: NA; CDR3aa: CASSIGTASNTGELFF; CDR3nt: TGTGCCAGTAGTATAGGTACAGCATCGAACACCGGGGAGCTGTTTTTT
j_gene: TRBJ1-3; abundance: NA; v_gene: TRBV15; d_gene: NA; CDR3aa: CATSRKVLGSDTIYF; CDR3nt: TGTGCCACCAGCAGGAAAGTGCTTGGTAGCGACACCATATATTTT
j_gene: TRBJ1-3; abundance: NA; v_gene: TRBV15; d_gene: NA; CDR3aa: CATSRDRTDSGNTIYF; CDR3nt: TGTGCCACCAGCAGAGATCGGACAGACTCTGGAAACACCATATATTTT
j_gene: TRBJ1-4; abundance: NA; v_gene: TRBV7-2; d_gene: NA; CDR3aa: CASSLVYGAGEKLFF; CDR3nt: TGTGCCAGCAGCTTAGTTTACGGGGCAGGCGAAAAACTGTTTTTT
j_gene: TRBJ1-1; abundance: NA; v_gene: TRBV10-3; d_gene: TRBD1; CDR3aa: CATGGTGGDEAFF; CDR3nt: TGTGCCACCGGGGGGACAGGGGGTGACGAAGCTTTCTTT
j_gene: TRBJ2-3; abundance: NA; v_gene: TRBV19; d_gene: NA; CDR3aa: CASSIAHTGTDTQYF; CDR3nt: TGTGCCAGTAGTATAGCGCACACAGGGACAGATACGCAGTATTTT
j_gene: TRBJ2-2; abundance: few; v_gene: TRBV7-7; d_gene: NA; CDR3aa: CASSLGDWPTGELFF; CDR3nt: TGTGCCAGCAGCCTGGGGGACTGGCCAACCGGGGAGCTGTTTTTT
j_gene: TRBJ1-5; abundance: NA; v_gene: TRBV27; d_gene: TRBD1; CDR3aa: CASSEGTGLSNQPQHF; CDR3nt: TGTGCCAGCAGTGAGGGGACAGGGCTGAGCAATCAGCCCCAGCATTTT
j_gene: TRBJ2-5; abundance: NA; v_gene: TRBV11-3; d_gene: NA; CDR3aa: CASSLGRREETQYF; CDR3nt: TGTGCCAGCAGCTTAGGCCGCAGAGAAGAGACCCAGTACTTC
j_gene: TRBJ2-7; abundance: once; v_gene: TRBV5-1; d_gene: NA; CDR3aa: CASSLGRSSYEQYF; CDR3nt: TGCGCCAGCAGCCTAGGGCGTAGCTCCTACGAGCAGTACTTC
j_gene: TRBJ2-5; abundance: NA; v_gene: TRBV19; d_gene: NA; CDR3aa: CASSIGSRETQYF; CDR3nt: TGTGCCAGTAGTATAGGGAGTCGGGAGACCCAGTACTTC
j_gene: TRBJ2-5; abundance: NA; v_gene: TRBV5-1; d_gene: TRBD2; CDR3aa: CASSLSSGAETQYF; CDR3nt: TGCGCCAGCAGCTTGTCTAGCGGGGCGGAGACCCAGTACTTC
j_gene: TRBJ2-2; abundance: NA; v_gene: TRBV18; d_gene: TRBD2; CDR3aa: CASSLYPGLGATGELFF; CDR3nt: TGTGCCAGCTCACTGTATCCGGGACTAGGGGCCACCGGGGAGCTGTTTTTT
j_gene: TRBJ2-7; abundance: NA; v_gene: TRBV6-6; d_gene: TRBD2; CDR3aa: CASSSTTSGSFEQYF; CDR3nt: TGTGCCAGCAGTTCCACGACTAGCGGGAGTTTCGAGCAGTACTTC
j_gene: TRBJ2-5; abundance: NA; v_gene: TRBV1; d_gene: NA; CDR3aa: CTSSHPKGTSGLKTQYF; CDR3nt: TGCACCAGCAGCCACCCCAAGGGGACTAGCGGGTTAAAGACCCAGTACTTC
j_gene: TRBJ1-5; abundance: NA; v_gene: TRBV28; d_gene: NA; CDR3aa: CASTSGNQPQHF; CDR3nt: TGTGCCAGCACCTCGGGGAATCAGCCCCAGCATTTT
j_gene: TRBJ1-4; abundance: NA; v_gene: TRBV7-9; d_gene: TRBD1; CDR3aa: CASRWTGEKLFF; CDR3nt: TGTGCCAGCAGATGGACAGGGGAAAAACTGTTTTTT
j_gene: TRBJ2-2; abundance: NA; v_gene: TRBV6-5; d_gene: NA; CDR3aa: CASGRSTGELFF; CDR3nt: TGTGCCAGCGGGCGGTCCACCGGGGAGCTGTTTTTT
j_gene: TRBJ2-2; abundance: NA; v_gene: TRBV28; d_gene: TRBD2; CDR3aa: CASSLRTSGGSGELFF; CDR3nt: TGTGCCAGCAGTTTGAGGACTAGCGGGGGGTCCGGGGAGCTGTTTTTT
j_gene: TRBJ1-4; abundance: NA; v_gene: TRBV5-4; d_gene: NA; CDR3aa: CASSSDRNEKLFF; CDR3nt: TGTGCCAGCAGTTCGGACAGAAATGAAAAACTGTTTTTT
j_gene: TRBJ1-6; abundance: once; v_gene: TRBV6-5; d_gene: TRBD1; CDR3aa: CASKRDRGNSPLHF; CDR3nt: TGTGCCAGCAAAAGGGACAGGGGAAATTCACCCCTCCACTTT
j_gene: TRBJ1-5; abundance: few; v_gene: TRBV18; d_gene: NA; CDR3aa: CASSPGGNQPQHF; CDR3nt: TGTGCCAGCTCACCAGGGGGCAATCAGCCCCAGCATTTT
j_gene: TRBJ1-1; abundance: NA; v_gene: TRBV9; d_gene: NA; CDR3aa: CASSTRRGDTEAFF; CDR3nt: TGTGCCAGCAGCACCCGCAGGGGAGACACTGAAGCTTTCTTT
j_gene: TRBJ1-2; abundance: NA; v_gene: TRBV28; d_gene: NA; CDR3aa: CASSLEGQYYGYTF; CDR3nt: TGTGCCAGCAGTTTGGAAGGACAGTACTATGGCTACACCTTC
j_gene: TRBJ2-7; abundance: once; v_gene: TRBV4-2; d_gene: NA; CDR3aa: CASSQASRQESYEQYF; CDR3nt: TGTGCCAGCAGCCAAGCCTCCCGACAGGAGTCCTACGAGCAGTACTTC
j_gene: TRBJ1-5; abundance: NA; v_gene: TRBV5-1; d_gene: TRBD1; CDR3aa: CASSPGQGTNQPQHF; CDR3nt: TGCGCCAGCAGCCCAGGACAGGGAACCAATCAGCCCCAGCATTTT
j_gene: TRBJ2-3; abundance: NA; v_gene: TRBV7-3; d_gene: TRBD1; CDR3aa: CASGPGQGIDTDTQYF; CDR3nt: TGTGCCAGCGGGCCCGGACAGGGGATAGACACAGATACGCAGTATTTT
j_gene: TRBJ1-2; abundance: NA; v_gene: TRBV5-5; d_gene: NA; CDR3aa: CASSLGGGGYYGYTF; CDR3nt: TGTGCCAGCAGCTTGGGGGGGGGCGGGTATTATGGCTACACCTTC
j_gene: TRBJ1-2; abundance: NA; v_gene: TRBV6-6; d_gene: NA; CDR3aa: CASTRLGGPPYGYTF; CDR3nt: TGTGCCAGCACCCGACTTGGAGGTCCCCCCTATGGCTACACCTTC
j_gene: TRBJ2-3; abundance: NA; v_gene: TRBV6-4; d_gene: NA; CDR3aa: CASSDPGRGSDTQYF; CDR3nt: TGTGCCAGCAGTGACCCCGGCCGGGGATCAGATACGCAGTATTTT
j_gene: TRBJ2-1; abundance: NA; v_gene: TRBV7-2; d_gene: NA; CDR3aa: CASSLRDRGSEQFF; CDR3nt: TGTGCCAGCAGCTTAAGGGACCGAGGCAGTGAGCAGTTCTTC
j_gene: TRBJ1-4; abundance: NA; v_gene: TRBV18; d_gene: TRBD1; CDR3aa: CASSPPLRDRGRGTNEKLFF; CDR3nt: TGTGCCAGCTCACCACCGCTTCGGGACAGGGGGCGAGGAACTAATGAAAAACTGTTTTTT
j_gene: TRBJ1-1; abundance: NA; v_gene: TRBV4-1; d_gene: TRBD1; CDR3aa: CASSRTGGRNTEAFF; CDR3nt: TGCGCCAGCAGCCGGACAGGGGGGCGGAACACTGAAGCTTTCTTT
j_gene: TRBJ2-1; abundance: NA; v_gene: TRBV6-1; d_gene: NA; CDR3aa: CASSEFLGNNEQFF; CDR3nt: TGTGCCAGCAGTGAATTCCTTGGGAACAATGAGCAGTTCTTC
j_gene: TRBJ2-3; abundance: once; v_gene: TRBV23-1; d_gene: NA; CDR3aa: CASSQSLGDTQYF; CDR3nt: TGCGCCAGCAGTCAAAGTCTAGGGGATACGCAGTATTTT
j_gene: TRBJ1-6; abundance: NA; v_gene: TRBV19; d_gene: NA; CDR3aa: CASSITRGNSPLHF; CDR3nt: TGTGCCAGTAGTATCACCAGGGGAAATTCACCCCTCCACTTT
j_gene: TRBJ1-3; abundance: NA; v_gene: TRBV6-5; d_gene: NA; CDR3aa: CASSSFPGNTIYF; CDR3nt: TGTGCCAGCAGTTCCTTCCCTGGAAACACCATATATTTT
j_gene: TRBJ2-7; abundance: NA; v_gene: TRBV19; d_gene: TRBD1; CDR3aa: CASSMGHTQTGGYEQYF; CDR3nt: TGTGCCAGTAGTATGGGGCACACGCAGACAGGGGGCTACGAGCAGTACTTC
j_gene: TRBJ1-5; abundance: NA; v_gene: TRBV19; d_gene: TRBD1; CDR3aa: CASSITGGDSNQPQHF; CDR3nt: TGTGCCAGTAGTATCACAGGGGGCGACAGCAATCAGCCCCAGCATTTT